The 30 T cell receptor beta chains below come from one sample, sequenced in a study of T cells in Graves' hyperthyroidism and ophthalmopathy. Authors of the study amplified TCR beta CDR3 regions from RNA transcripts. First-round RT-PCR with HTBI primers amplified the TCR CDR3 region. Using its own MiXCR run on the multiplex PCR reads, TCRdb lists one record per CDR3 protein. The table shows nearly 750,000 distinct CDR3 sequences, with around a third occurring only once. Source material: blood. These receptors were collected from a woman aged 35 to 49 with Graves' hyperthyroidism.

V is TRBV29-1 and J is TRBJ1-2, with D uncertain. Germline V CDR1 and CDR2: SQVTM, ANQGSEA. Trimming shortened V by 3 bases and J by 8 bases, and 13 bases separated the two germline ends. The CDR3 contains 12 residues. CDR3 sequence reads: CSVDDGLIGYTF. The DNA of the CDR3 is TGCAGCGTTGACGACGGGCTAATCGGCTACACCTTC.

The genes are TRBV6-5 and TRBJ1-2, with TRBD1 as a possible D gene (6 bases). Germline V gives CDR1 MNHEY, CDR2 SVGAGI. Between the trimmed V and J ends, which lost 10 bases and 0 bases, there was a span of 18 bases. The CDR3 covers 15 residues. CDR3 nucleotide sequence: TGTGCCACCTTCCCGAGGGGGAGTGCTAACTATGGCTACACCTTC. It specifies CATFPRGSANYGYTF.

Only a few counts were recorded for this clonotype. The J gene is TRBJ1-2, the V gene TRBV6-5; TRBD1 matches 8 bases. Per the germline V gene, CDR1 is MNHEY and CDR2 is SVGAGI. The junction had 11 bases not matched to a gene; V was cut back by 2 bases and J by 3 bases. This CDR3 region has 17 residues. The CDR3 loop reads CASSYTGQAHIYYGYTF. Here the CDR3 DNA reads TGTGCCAGCAGTTACACGGGACAGGCCCACATATACTATGGCTACACCTTC.

In this sample, this clonotype turned up many times. The rearrangement joins TRBV10-3 to TRBJ2-7; tentatively, D is TRBD1 (5 bases). Between the trimmed V and J ends, which lost 3 bases and 2 bases, there was a span of 8 bases. CDR3 size: 13 residues. The germline V gene encodes CDR1 ENHRY and CDR2 SYGVKD. CDR3 DNA: TGTGCCATCAGTGAAGGGGATACCTACGAGCAGTACTTC. As protein: CAISEGDTYEQYF.

This clonotype was counted ten times or more. The chain uses TRBV5-4 and TRBJ2-5; 10 nucleotides line up with TRBD2. This CDR3 region has 15 residues. Trimming removed 4 bases from V and 3 bases from J; junction bases left unmatched: 6. Germline V lookup: CDR1 SGHNT, CDR2 YYREEE (reference sequence). The CDR3 DNA follows: TGTGCCAGCAGCCGGCGGCTAGCGGGAGAAGAGACCCAGTACTTC. Residues: CASSRRLAGEETQYF.

This clonotype was seen a single time. A read error may explain this, as a much larger clone is one base away. V is TRBV7-2 and J is TRBJ1-1, with a tentative D call TRBD1 (6 bases). This CDR3 has 15 residues. From germline, CDR1 is SGHTA and CDR2 FQGNSA. CDR3 coding DNA: TGTGCCAGCAGCTTAAACGGAGCGTGGGGGGCTGAAGCTCTCTTT. Residues: CASSLNGAWGAEALF.

This clonotype was observed many times. This rearrangement joins TRBV7-2 to TRBJ2-7; TRBD1 aligns across 10 bases. CDR3 length: 15 residues. CDR1 is SGHTA and CDR2 is FQGNSA in the germline V gene. V shed 1 base, J shed 2 bases, and the junction held 2 bases outside the gene matches. This chain's CDR3 is CASSLEGTGAYEQYF. Here the CDR3 DNA reads TGTGCCAGCAGCTTAGAAGGGACAGGGGCCTACGAGCAGTACTTC.

This chain uses TRBV11-2 with TRBJ1-1, with D perhaps matching TRBD1 (5 bases). This CDR3 region has 13 residues. Between the trimmed V and J ends, which lost 3 bases and 4 bases, there was a span of 9 bases. CDR1 SGHAT and CDR2 FQNNGV come from the germline V gene. The CDR3: CASSFSGFTEAFF. In DNA, the CDR3 is TGTGCCAGCAGCTTTTCAGGGTTCACTGAAGCTTTCTTT.

This chain links TRBV5-8 with TRBJ2-7; 7 nucleotides agree with TRBD1. Germline-derived CDR1 and CDR2 are SGHTS and YDEGEE. This CDR3 comprises 16 residues. With V trimmed by 3 bases and J by 5 bases, 14 bases remained unmatched. CDR3 protein: CASSSPKGTAGDEQYF. Written as DNA, the CDR3 is TGTGCCAGCAGCTCCCCAAAAGGGACAGCAGGCGACGAGCAGTACTTC.

The chain links TRBV7-2 to TRBJ2-5, with D maybe TRBD2 (5 bases). With the DNA end fitting TRBJ2-3 better, the J assignment may be wrong. The CDR3 contains 13 residues. CDR1 SGHTA and CDR2 FQGNSA come from the germline V gene. The CDR3 spells CASSPKDSYTQYF. The CDR3 region has the DNA TGTGCCAGCAGCCCTAAGGACTCATATACGCAGTATTTT.

This clonotype was recorded many times. The J gene is TRBJ1-4, the V gene TRBV7-8; possibly TRBD1 for D (6 bases). The length of the CDR3 is 13 residues. In germline, CDR1 is SGHVS, CDR2 FQNEAQ. Trimming pared 5 bases from V and 11 bases from J, leaving 15 bases between. The CDR3 loop reads CASSTGQLRKLFF. Written as DNA, the CDR3 is TGTGCCAGCAGCACCGGACAGTTGAGGAAACTGTTTTTT.

Regarding this clonotype: A much larger clone differs from this one at a single base, so this may be a read error. It is likely a read error, because the conserved phenylalanine at the end of the CDR3 is missing. V usage is TRBV9 and J usage is TRBJ2-7, with 8 nucleotides matching TRBD2. Looked up from germline, CDR1 is SGDLS and CDR2 is YYNGEE. The CDR3 runs to 14 residues. V dropped 4 bases and J dropped 2; count of bases not matched to a gene: 5. As DNA, the CDR3 is TGTGCCAGCAGCTTAGCGGGACTAACCTACGAGCAGTACCTC. This translates into CASSLAGLTYEQYL.

This clonotype was seen a handful of times. This chain connects TRBV27 to TRBJ1-2; no firm D call. The V gene lost 7 bases and the J gene lost 4 bases, with 13 bases spanning the gap. Germline-derived CDR1 and CDR2 are MNHEY and SMNVEV (reference sequence). The CDR3 has 13 amino acids. CDR3 coding DNA: TGTGCCAGCAAAAGTGACGGACCCTATGGCTACACCTTC. It yields the protein CASKSDGPYGYTF.

This clonotype has just a few counts. The chain employs TRBV7-8 and TRBJ1-5; no definite D call. This CDR3 comprises 15 residues. Germline V CDR1 and CDR2: SGHVS, FQNEAQ. V lost 2 bases, J lost 3 bases, and 11 bases lay in between. The CDR3 region has the DNA TGTGCCAGCAGCTTAAGTACACAGAACAATCAGCCCCAGCATTTT. Translating gives CASSLSTQNNQPQHF.

This clonotype appeared a single time. The V gene is TRBV2, the J gene TRBJ2-7; D not certain. The J call is in doubt because the DNA end fits TRBJ2-1 better. The germline gives CDR1 SNHLY, CDR2 FYNNEI. The CDR3 loop spans 13 amino acids. CDR3 in amino acids: CASKGISYNEQFF. CDR3 DNA sequence: TGTGCCAGCAAGGGTATCTCCTACAATGAGCAGTTCTTC.

This clonotype has just a few counts. The V gene is TRBV7-8, the J gene TRBJ2-7, with D hard to call. This CDR3 comprises 20 residues. Trimming pared 5 bases from V and 4 bases from J, leaving 33 bases between. Germline lookup yields CDR1 SGHVS and CDR2 FQNEAQ. CDR3 amino acids: CASSPGLWAAINSVGYEQYF. DNA of the CDR3: TGTGCCAGCAGCCCAGGTTTATGGGCGGCCATCAACTCCGTAGGGTACGAGCAGTACTTC.

Notes on this clonotype: A much bigger clone sits one base away, suggesting this may be a read error. The genes are TRBV10-3 and TRBJ1-1, with D perhaps TRBD1 (6 bases). V was trimmed by 3 bases and J by 0 bases, leaving 11 bases between them. Germline CDR1 and CDR2: ENHRY and SYGVKD. The CDR3 has 15 amino acids. Here the CDR3 reads CAISDPGHLNTEAFF. CDR3 bases: TGTGCCATCAGTGACCCGGGACACCTGAACACTGAAGCTTTCTTT.

In its sample, this clonotype was seen many times. The V gene is TRBV5-8, the J gene TRBJ1-5, with 7 bases fitting TRBD1. CDR3 length: 15 amino acids. The V gene's germline CDR1 is SGHTS and CDR2 YDEGEE. The V gene end was trimmed by 0 bases and the J gene end by 4 bases; junction bases not matched to a gene: 4. CDR3 in amino acids: CASSLGQGENQPQHF. As DNA, the CDR3 is TGTGCCAGCAGCTTGGGGCAGGGGGAGAATCAGCCCCAGCATTTT.

This clonotype has at least ten counts. The rearrangement joins TRBV7-9 to TRBJ2-7; D may match TRBD1 or TRBD2 (6 bases each). Trimming took 5 bases from V and 2 from J, leaving 13 bases between them. Germline CDR1 reads SEHNR; CDR2 reads FQNEAQ (reference sequence). The CDR3 has 14 residues. CDR3 sequence reads: CASSRGGSTYEQYF. As DNA, the CDR3 is TGTGCCAGCAGCCGAGGGGGGTCTACCTACGAGCAGTACTTC.

This clonotype was seen only a few times. The chain combines TRBV7-2 with TRBJ1-4, with D tentatively TRBD1 (6 bases). The CDR3 spans 17 residues. Germline lookup yields CDR1 SGHTA and CDR2 FQGNSA. The V gene lost 3 bases and the J gene lost 6 bases, with 20 bases spanning the gap. The CDR3 nucleotides are TGTGCCAGCAGCTTGGCCAGGGGAACCCTCCGGGATGAAAAACTGTTTTTT. Translated, it gives CASSLARGTLRDEKLFF.

The chain couples TRBV5-4 to TRBJ2-1, with D unresolved. The CDR3 runs 15 residues. Germline CDR1 reads SGHNT; CDR2 reads YYREEE (reference sequence). Deletions cut 1 base from V and 7 bases from J, with 15 bases between. In nucleotides, the CDR3 is TGTGCCAGCAGCTTGCAAGGGATAGCCTTGAATGAGCAGTTCTTC. Amino acid sequence: CASSLQGIALNEQFF.

Concerning this clonotype itself: Because it lacks the conserved phenylalanine or tryptophan at the end, this CDR3 is likely a read error. The chain couples TRBV7-2 to TRBJ1-1; a weak D match, TRBD1 (6 bases). The length of the CDR3 is 16 residues. V lost 5 bases and J 6 bases, leaving 22 bases between the germline ends. Germline V gene lookup returns CDR1 SGHTA and CDR2 FQGNSA. CDR3 in DNA: TGTGCCAGCAGCCTGCACGGGGACACCGCGAAGGCTGAAGCTTTCTCT. This sequence encodes CASSLHGDTAKAEAFS.

A word on this clonotype: Given a much more abundant clone one base away, this may be a read error. The chain is built from TRBV25-1 and TRBJ2-7, with D perhaps TRBD2 (5 bases). Germline CDR1 MGHDK, CDR2 SYGVNS. The CDR3 length is 12 residues. CDR3 sequence reads: CASTPTGYERYF. Written as DNA, the CDR3 is TGTGCCAGCACCCCAACGGGGTACGAGCGGTACTTC.

Note on this clonotype: This may come from a read error, since a much larger clone is one base off. The V call is TRBV7-2, the J call TRBJ1-6; 7 nucleotides line up with TRBD1. Germline V gene lookup returns CDR1 SGHTA and CDR2 FQGNSA. The CDR3 consists of 14 residues. CDR3 DNA sequence: TGTGCCAGCAGTCCCGACAGGGTTTCCTCACCCCTCCGCTTT. Translation: CASSPDRVSSPLRF.

This clonotype was seen only a few times. V usage is TRBV5-1 and J usage is TRBJ2-7, with D tentatively TRBD2 (6 bases). The V gene lost 4 bases and the J gene lost 4 bases, with 30 bases spanning the gap. There are 19 residues in the CDR3. Germline-derived CDR1 and CDR2 are SGHRS and YFSETQ. CDR3 nucleotides: TGCGCCAGCAGCGGCAAGGGACTCAGGCCCTCAAAGTGGGGATACGAGCAGTACTTC. This translates into CASSGKGLRPSKWGYEQYF.

The gene calls are TRBV7-4 and TRBJ1-4; no clear D gene. Trimming cost V 1 base and J 8 bases, with 5 bases left between them. Germline V gene data show CDR1 as SGHVT and CDR2 as SQSDAQ. The CDR3 consists of 12 residues. The CDR3 sequence: CASSLVLEKLFF. CDR3 bases: TGTGCCAGCAGCTTAGTTCTAGAAAAACTGTTTTTT. Variable domain in full (rest from reference TRBV7-4 and TRBJ1-4): GAGVSQSPRYKVAKRGRDVALRCDSISGHVTLYWYRQTLGQGSEVLTYSQSDAQRDKSGRPSGRFSAERPERSVSTLKIQRTEQGDSAVYLCASSLVLEKLFFGSGTQLSVL.

This clonotype showed up just once. CDR3 sequence (DNA): TGTGCCAGCAGTGAATCTTCGTGGGAGAGGTACAATGAGCAGTTCTTC. Amino acids: CASSESSWERYNEQFF. This rearrangement joins TRBV25-1 to TRBJ2-1; TRBD2 might be the D (5 bases). Germline values: CDR1 MGHDK, CDR2 SYGVNS. The CDR3 runs 16 residues. Between the trimmed V and J ends, which lost 1 base and 4 bases, there was a span of 14 bases.

This clonotype came up many times. V is TRBV12-3 or TRBV12-4 and J is TRBJ1-1; D unresolved. CDR3 length: 14 residues. V lost 2 bases to trimming and J lost 6 bases, with 13 bases between them. CDR3 sequence: CASSLSRLGAEAFF. CDR3 sequence (DNA): TGTGCCAGCAGTTTATCCCGTCTGGGCGCTGAAGCTTTCTTT.

The rearrangement joins TRBV19 to TRBJ1-5, with TRBD1 matching over 7 bases. This CDR3 is built from 16 residues. The ends lost 8 bases at V and 4 bases at J; junction bases unmatched: 14. Germline assignment: CDR1 LNHDA and CDR2 SQIVND (reference sequence). The CDR3 region is CASSSRRQGLNQPQHF. The DNA for the CDR3 is TGTGCCAGTTCCTCCCGTCGACAGGGCTTGAATCAGCCCCAGCATTTT.

This clonotype was seen at least ten times. This CDR3 reads CASSEALRGEDYGYTF. CDR3 bases: TGTGCCAGCAGTGAAGCGCTTCGGGGGGAGGACTATGGCTACACCTTC. The V gene is TRBV2, the J gene TRBJ1-2; D perhaps matches TRBD1 (5 bases). Germline values: CDR1 SNHLY, CDR2 FYNNEI. CDR3 size: 16 residues. V gave up 0 bases and J gave up 3 bases, with 14 bases separating them.